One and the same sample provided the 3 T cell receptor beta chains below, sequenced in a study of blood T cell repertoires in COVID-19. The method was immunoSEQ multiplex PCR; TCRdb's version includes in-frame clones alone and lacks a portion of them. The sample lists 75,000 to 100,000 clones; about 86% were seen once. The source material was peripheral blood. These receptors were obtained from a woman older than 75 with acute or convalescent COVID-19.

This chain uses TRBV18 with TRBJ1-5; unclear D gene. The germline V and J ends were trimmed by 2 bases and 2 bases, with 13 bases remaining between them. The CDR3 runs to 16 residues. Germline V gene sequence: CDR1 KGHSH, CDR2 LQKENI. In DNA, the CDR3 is TGTGCCAGCTCACCAACGGTCCTTACGGGCAATCAGCCCCAGCATTTT. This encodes CASSPTVLTGNQPQHF.

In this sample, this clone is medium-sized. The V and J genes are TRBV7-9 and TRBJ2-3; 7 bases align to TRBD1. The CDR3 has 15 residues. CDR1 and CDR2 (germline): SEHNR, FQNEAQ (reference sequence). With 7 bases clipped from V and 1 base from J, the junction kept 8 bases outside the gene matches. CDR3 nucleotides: TGTGCCAGCACCGTAAGGGGACAGCGCACAGATACGCAGTATTTT. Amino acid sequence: CASTVRGQRTDTQYF.

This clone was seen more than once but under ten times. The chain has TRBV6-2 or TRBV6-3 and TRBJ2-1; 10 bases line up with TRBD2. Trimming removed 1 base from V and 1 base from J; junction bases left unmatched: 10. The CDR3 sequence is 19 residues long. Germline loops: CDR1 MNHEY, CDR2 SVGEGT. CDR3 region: CASSYLEVVAGGSYNEQFF. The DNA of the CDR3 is TGTGCCAGCAGTTACTTGGAAGTTGTAGCGGGGGGATCCTACAATGAGCAGTTCTTC.